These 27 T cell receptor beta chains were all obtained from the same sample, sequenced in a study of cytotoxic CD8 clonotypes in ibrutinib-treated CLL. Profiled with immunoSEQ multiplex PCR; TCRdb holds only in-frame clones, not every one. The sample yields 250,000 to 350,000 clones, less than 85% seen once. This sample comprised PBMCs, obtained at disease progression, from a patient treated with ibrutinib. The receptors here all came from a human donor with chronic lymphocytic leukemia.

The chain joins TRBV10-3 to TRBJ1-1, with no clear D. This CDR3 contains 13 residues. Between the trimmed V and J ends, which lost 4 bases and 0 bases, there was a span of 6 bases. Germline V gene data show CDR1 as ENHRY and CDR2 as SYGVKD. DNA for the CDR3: TGTGCCATCAGTGGGACTTTGAACACTGAAGCTTTCTTT. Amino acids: CAISGTLNTEAFF.

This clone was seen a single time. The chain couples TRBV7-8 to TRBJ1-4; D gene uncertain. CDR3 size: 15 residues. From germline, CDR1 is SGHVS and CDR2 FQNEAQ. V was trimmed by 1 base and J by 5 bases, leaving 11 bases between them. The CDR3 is CASSLGPVVNEKLFF. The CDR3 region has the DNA TGTGCCAGCAGCTTAGGCCCGGTTGTAAATGAAAAACTGTTTTTT.

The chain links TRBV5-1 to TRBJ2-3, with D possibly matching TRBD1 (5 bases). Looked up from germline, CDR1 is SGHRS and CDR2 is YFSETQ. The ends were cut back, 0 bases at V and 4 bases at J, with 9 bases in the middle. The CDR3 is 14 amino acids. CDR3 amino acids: CASSLDPGPDTQYF. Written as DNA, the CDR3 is TGCGCCAGCAGCTTGGATCCAGGGCCAGATACGCAGTATTTT.

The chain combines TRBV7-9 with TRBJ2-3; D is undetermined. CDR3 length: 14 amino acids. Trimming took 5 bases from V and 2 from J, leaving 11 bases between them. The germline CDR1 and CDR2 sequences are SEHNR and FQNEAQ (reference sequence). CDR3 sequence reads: CASSQGSYTDTQYF. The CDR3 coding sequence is TGTGCCAGCAGCCAAGGGTCGTACACAGATACGCAGTATTTT.

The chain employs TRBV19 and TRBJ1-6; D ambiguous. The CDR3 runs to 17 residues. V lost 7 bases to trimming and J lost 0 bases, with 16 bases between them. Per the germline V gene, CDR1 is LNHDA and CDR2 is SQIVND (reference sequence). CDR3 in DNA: TGTGCCAGTAACTCCCTGGGGAGGCACTCCTATAATTCACCCCTCCACTTT. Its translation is CASNSLGRHSYNSPLHF.

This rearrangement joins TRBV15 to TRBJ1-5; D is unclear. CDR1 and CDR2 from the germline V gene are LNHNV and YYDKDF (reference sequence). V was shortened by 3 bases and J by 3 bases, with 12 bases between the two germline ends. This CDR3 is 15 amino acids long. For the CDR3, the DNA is TGTGCCACCAGCAGGATAGGGCGGCCCAATCAGCCCCAGCATTTT. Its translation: CATSRIGRPNQPQHF.

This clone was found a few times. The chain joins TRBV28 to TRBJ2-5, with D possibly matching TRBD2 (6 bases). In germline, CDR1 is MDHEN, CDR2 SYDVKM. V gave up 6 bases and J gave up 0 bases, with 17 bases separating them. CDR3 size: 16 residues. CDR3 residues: CASRPPAGPHQETQYF. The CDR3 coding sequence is TGTGCCAGCAGGCCCCCAGCGGGCCCTCACCAAGAGACCCAGTACTTC.

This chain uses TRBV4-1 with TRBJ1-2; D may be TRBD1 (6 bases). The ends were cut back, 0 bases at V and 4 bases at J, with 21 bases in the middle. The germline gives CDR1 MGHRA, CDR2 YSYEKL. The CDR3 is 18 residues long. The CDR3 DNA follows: TGCGCCAGCAGCCAAGATCCCAACTTAAGCGGACAGTTCTATGGCTACACCTTC. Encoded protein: CASSQDPNLSGQFYGYTF.

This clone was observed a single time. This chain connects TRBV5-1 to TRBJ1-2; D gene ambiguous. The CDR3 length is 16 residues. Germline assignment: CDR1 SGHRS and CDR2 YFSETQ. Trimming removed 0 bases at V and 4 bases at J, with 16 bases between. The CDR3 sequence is CASSLGIGGGSYGYTF. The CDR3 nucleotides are TGCGCCAGCAGCTTGGGAATCGGAGGCGGCAGCTATGGCTACACCTTC.

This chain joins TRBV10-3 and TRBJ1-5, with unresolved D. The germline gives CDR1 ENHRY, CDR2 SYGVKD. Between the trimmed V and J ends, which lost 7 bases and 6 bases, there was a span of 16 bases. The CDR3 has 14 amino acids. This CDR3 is CAINDVGPTQPQHF. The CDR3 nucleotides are TGTGCCATCAACGACGTCGGGCCTACTCAGCCCCAGCATTTT.

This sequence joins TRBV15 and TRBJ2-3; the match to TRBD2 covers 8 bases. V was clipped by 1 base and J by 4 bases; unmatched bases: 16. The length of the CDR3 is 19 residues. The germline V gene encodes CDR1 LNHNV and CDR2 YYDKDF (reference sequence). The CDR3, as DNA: TGTGCCACCAGCAGAGCGGGAGCCATAGCGGGAATGTGGGCAGATACGCAGTATTTT. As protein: CATSRAGAIAGMWADTQYF.

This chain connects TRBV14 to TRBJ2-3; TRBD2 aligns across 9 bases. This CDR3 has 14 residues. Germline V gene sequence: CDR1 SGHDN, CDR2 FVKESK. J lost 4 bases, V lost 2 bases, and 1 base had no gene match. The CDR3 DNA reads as TGTGCCAGCAGCCAAATAGCGGGAGCAGATACGCAGTATTTT. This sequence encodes CASSQIAGADTQYF.

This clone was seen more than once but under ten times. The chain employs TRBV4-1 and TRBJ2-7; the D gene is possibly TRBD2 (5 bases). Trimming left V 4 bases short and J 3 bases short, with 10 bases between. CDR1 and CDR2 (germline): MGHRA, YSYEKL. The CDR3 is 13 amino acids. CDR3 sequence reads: CASSLPGSYEQYF. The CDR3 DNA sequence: TGCGCCAGCAGCCTACCGGGGAGCTACGAGCAGTACTTC.

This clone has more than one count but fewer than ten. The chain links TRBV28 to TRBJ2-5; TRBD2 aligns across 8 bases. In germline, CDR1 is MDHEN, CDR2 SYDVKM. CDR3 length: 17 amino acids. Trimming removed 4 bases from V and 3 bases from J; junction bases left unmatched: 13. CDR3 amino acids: CASSSPYHLGREETQYF. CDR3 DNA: TGTGCCAGCAGTTCCCCCTACCATCTCGGGAGGGAAGAGACCCAGTACTTC.

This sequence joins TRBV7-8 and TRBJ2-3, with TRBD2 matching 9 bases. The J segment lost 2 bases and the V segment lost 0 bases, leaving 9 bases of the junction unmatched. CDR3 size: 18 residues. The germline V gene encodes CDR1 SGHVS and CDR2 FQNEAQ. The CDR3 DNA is TGTGCCAGCAGCTTAGCGCCGGCGGGGGGGCCTGACACAGATACGCAGTATTTT. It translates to CASSLAPAGGPDTDTQYF.

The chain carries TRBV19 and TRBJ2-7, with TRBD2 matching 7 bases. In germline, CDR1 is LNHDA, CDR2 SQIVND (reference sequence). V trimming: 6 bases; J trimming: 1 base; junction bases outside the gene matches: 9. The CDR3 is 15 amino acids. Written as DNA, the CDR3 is TGTGCCAGTAGCTCCTTTCCGGGACTATCCTACGAGCAGTACTTC. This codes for CASSSFPGLSYEQYF.

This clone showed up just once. In DNA, the CDR3 is TGTGCTAGTGGTTTGGCGACAGGTAGAAACTATGGCTACACCTTC. Protein: CASGLATGRNYGYTF. The chain links TRBV12-5 to TRBJ1-2; D is perhaps TRBD1 (6 bases). Germline V gene lookup returns CDR1 LGHNT and CDR2 FRNRAP. V lost 1 base and J 2 bases, leaving 11 bases between the germline ends. This CDR3 has 15 amino acids. The entire variable domain, with the rest obtained from reference TRBV12-5 and TRBJ1-2, is as follows: DARVTQTPRHKVTEMGQEVTMRCQPILGHNTVFWYRQTMMQGLELLAYFRNRAPLDDSGMPKDRFSAEMPDATLATLKIQPSEPRDSAVYFCASGLATGRNYGYTFGSGTRLTVV.

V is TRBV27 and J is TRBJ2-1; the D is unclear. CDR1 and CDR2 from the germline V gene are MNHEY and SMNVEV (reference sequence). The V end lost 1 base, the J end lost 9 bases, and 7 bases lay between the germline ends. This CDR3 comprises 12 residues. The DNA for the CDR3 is TGTGCCAGCAGTTTATTTCCGGGTGAGCAGTTCTTC. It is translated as CASSLFPGEQFF.

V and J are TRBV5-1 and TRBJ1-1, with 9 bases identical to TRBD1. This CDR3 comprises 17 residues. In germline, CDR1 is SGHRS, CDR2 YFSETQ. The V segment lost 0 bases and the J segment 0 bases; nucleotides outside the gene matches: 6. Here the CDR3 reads CASSLGVGTGLNTEAFF. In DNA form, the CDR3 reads TGCGCCAGCAGCTTGGGGGTGGGGACAGGGCTGAACACTGAAGCTTTCTTT.

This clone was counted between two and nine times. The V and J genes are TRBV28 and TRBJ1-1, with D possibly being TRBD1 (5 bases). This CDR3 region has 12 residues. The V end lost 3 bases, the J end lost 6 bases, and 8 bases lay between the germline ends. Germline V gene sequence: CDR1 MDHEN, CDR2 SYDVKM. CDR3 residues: CASSFRVSEAFF. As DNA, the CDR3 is TGTGCCAGCAGTTTCAGGGTCTCTGAAGCTTTCTTT.

The CDR3 here is CASSSVYGGRTDTQYF. The CDR3 DNA follows: TGTGCCAGCAGCTCCGTCTATGGGGGAAGGACAGATACGCAGTATTTT. The gene calls are TRBV7-9 and TRBJ2-3; D possibly matches TRBD1 or TRBD2 (5 bases each). The CDR3 contains 16 residues. Germline loops: CDR1 SEHNR, CDR2 FQNEAQ (reference sequence). V was pared by 4 bases and J by 3 bases, with 17 bases between.

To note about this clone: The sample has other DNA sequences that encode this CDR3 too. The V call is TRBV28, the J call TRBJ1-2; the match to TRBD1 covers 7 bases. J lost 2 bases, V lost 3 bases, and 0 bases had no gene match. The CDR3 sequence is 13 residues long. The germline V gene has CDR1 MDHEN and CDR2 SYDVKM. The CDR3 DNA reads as TGTGCCAGCAGTTTGACAGGGAACTATGGCTACACCTTC. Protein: CASSLTGNYGYTF.

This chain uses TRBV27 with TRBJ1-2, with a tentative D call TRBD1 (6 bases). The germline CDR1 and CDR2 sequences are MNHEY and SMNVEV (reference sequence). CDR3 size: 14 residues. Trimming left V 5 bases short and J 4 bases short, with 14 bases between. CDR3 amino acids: CASSPRGGAYGYTF. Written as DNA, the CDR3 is TGTGCCAGCAGTCCACGTGGGGGGGCCTATGGCTACACCTTC.

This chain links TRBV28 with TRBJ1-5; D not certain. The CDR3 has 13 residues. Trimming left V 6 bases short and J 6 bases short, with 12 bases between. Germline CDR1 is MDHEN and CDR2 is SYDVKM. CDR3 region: CASRPRIIQPQHF. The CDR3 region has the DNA TGTGCCAGCAGACCAAGAATCATTCAGCCCCAGCATTTT.

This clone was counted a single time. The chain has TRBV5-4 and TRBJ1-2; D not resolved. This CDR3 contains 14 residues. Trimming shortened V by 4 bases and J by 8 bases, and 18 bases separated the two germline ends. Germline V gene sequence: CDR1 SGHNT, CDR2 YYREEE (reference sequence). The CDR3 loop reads CASSRLARREGYTF. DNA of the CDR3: TGTGCCAGCAGCCGACTTGCACGAAGGGAAGGCTACACCTTC.

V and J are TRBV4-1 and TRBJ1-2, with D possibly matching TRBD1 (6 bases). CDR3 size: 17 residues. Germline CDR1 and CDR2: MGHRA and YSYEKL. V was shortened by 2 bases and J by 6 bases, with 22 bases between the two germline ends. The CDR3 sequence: CASSQTSRDTGSDGYTF. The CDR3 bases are TGCGCCAGCAGCCAAACCTCCCGGGACACCGGATCTGATGGCTACACCTTC.

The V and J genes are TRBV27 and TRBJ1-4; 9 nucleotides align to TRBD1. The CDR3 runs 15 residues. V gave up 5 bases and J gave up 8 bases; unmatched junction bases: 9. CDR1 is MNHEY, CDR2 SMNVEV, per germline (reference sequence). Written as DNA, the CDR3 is TGTGCCAGCAGTAATCTACAGGGGGCCCGGGAAAAACTGTTTTTT. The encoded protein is CASSNLQGAREKLFF.